This T cell receptor (beta chain) was recorded in a study of blood T cell repertoires in COVID-19. Whole-study context: Sample material is recorded as cDNA or gDNA derived from T cells, B-cell-depleted T cells, or PBMCs.

Germline V CDR1 and CDR2: MNHEY, SMNVEV (reference sequence). The CDR3 sequence is 16 residues long. V shed 7 bases and J shed 8 bases, with 25 bases lying between them. Per the authors' pipeline: How many nucleated cells were present was estimated from reference gene primer amplification. Clones were sequenced by immunoSEQ multiplex PCR, and TCRdb holds only the in-frame ones, with some missing. The V and J calls and clone size were taken over from that table, and D and trimming were inferred from the DNA. The sample contains some 240,000 clones, roughly 92% of which appear only once. The sequence derives from a man in his fifties or sixties with COVID-19, enrolled during active disease. The rearrangement joins TRBV27 to TRBJ2-3; D possibly corresponds to TRBD1 (5 bases). The material sequenced was peripheral blood. Here the CDR3 DNA reads TGTGCCAGCACTTCCAAACAGGACCCTTTCCCCACTACGCAGTATTTT. Translation: CASTSKQDPFPTTQYF.